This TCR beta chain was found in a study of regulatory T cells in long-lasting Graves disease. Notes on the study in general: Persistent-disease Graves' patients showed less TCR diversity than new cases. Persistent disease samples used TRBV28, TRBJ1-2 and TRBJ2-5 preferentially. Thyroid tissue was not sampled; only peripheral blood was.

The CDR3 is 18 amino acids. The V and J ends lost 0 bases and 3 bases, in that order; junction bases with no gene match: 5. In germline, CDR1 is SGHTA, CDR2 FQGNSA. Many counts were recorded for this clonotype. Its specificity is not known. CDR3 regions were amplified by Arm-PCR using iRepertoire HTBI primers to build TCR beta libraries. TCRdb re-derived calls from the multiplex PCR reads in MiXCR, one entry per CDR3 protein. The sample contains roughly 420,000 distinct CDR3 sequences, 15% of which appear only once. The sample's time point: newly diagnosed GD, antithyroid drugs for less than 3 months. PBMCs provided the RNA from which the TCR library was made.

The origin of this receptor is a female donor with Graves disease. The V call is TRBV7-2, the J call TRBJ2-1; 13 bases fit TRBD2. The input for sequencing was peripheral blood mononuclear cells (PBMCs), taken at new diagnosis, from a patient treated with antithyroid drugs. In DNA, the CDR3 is TGTGCCAGCAGCTTAGCGCTTTGGACTAGCGGGGGCTACAATGAGCAGTTCTTC. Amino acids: CASSLALWTSGGYNEQFF.